One sample yielded the 17 T cell receptor beta chains listed below, sequenced in a study of T cell changes during pregnancy in multiple sclerosis. Only in-frame clones appear in the TCRdb table, and some are missing; sequencing was by immunoSEQ multiplex PCR. The sample has 70,000 to 95,000 clones; about 93% are singletons. The sample here was peripheral blood, taken in the first trimester of pregnancy. These receptors all stem from a female donor with multiple sclerosis, enrolled in a pregnancy study.

This chain links TRBV13 with TRBJ1-5, with a tentative D call TRBD1 (5 bases). V was pared by 5 bases and J by 10 bases, with 30 bases between. The CDR3 has 18 residues. The germline CDR1 and CDR2 sequences are PRHDT and FYEKMQ (reference sequence). In nucleotides, the CDR3 is TGTGCCAGCAGCGCAGAGGGAGCGGTCGGGGGAGGGAAGGGACCCCAGCATTTT. This encodes CASSAEGAVGGGKGPQHF.

The V call is TRBV4-2, the J call TRBJ1-3, with D hard to call. Germline CDR1 is LGHNA and CDR2 is YNFKEQ. The CDR3 runs 16 residues. Trimming removed 4 bases from V and 2 bases from J, with 15 bases in between. The CDR3 here is CASSRGSAATGNTIYF. The CDR3 DNA sequence: TGTGCCAGCAGCCGCGGATCTGCAGCAACTGGAAACACCATATATTTT.

The chain joins TRBV10-3 to TRBJ1-2; TRBD1 aligns across 7 bases. Germline trimming cut 8 bases from V and 6 bases from J; bases unmatched to any gene: 3. CDR3 length: 11 residues. CDR1 and CDR2 (germline): ENHRY, SYGVKD. CDR3 in amino acids: CAIPGGNGYTF. The CDR3 nucleotides read TGTGCCATCCCAGGGGGAAATGGCTACACCTTC.

About this clone itself: The junction shows a germline mismatch at one end, possibly a read error. The CDR3 DNA follows: TGTGCCAGCAGCTTAGAGGGAGGAGGGGTCCGCTTC. Residues: CASSLEGGGVRF. The chain joins TRBV7-8 to TRBJ2-7, with a tentative D call TRBD2 (6 bases). The CDR3 loop spans 12 amino acids. Per the germline V gene, CDR1 is SGHVS and CDR2 is FQNEAQ.

The gene calls are TRBV19 and TRBJ1-1; 9 bases agree with TRBD1. Germline assignment: CDR1 LNHDA and CDR2 SQIVND (reference sequence). The CDR3 has 18 residues. The ends lost 3 bases at V and 1 base at J; junction bases unmatched: 12. The CDR3 coding sequence is TGTGCCAGTAGTATCAGTCTTGGGACAGGGCTTGGGAACACTGAAGCTTTCTTT. Translation gives CASSISLGTGLGNTEAFF.

For the CDR3, the DNA is TGTGCCATCAGCCCGGGACAGGGGATTCAGGATGGCTACACCTTC. Protein: CAISPGQGIQDGYTF. The V call is TRBV10-3, the J call TRBJ1-2; 10 nucleotides match TRBD1. Germline CDR1 reads ENHRY; CDR2 reads SYGVKD. The trim removed 6 bases at V and 6 bases at J, leaving 10 bases unmatched. This CDR3 is 15 amino acids long.

V gene TRBV5-6 combines with J gene TRBJ2-7; D is possibly TRBD1 (6 bases). Germline lookup yields CDR1 SGHDT and CDR2 YYEEEE. This CDR3 is 15 amino acids long. V was cut by 4 bases and J by 5 bases, with 19 bases left in between. The CDR3 loop is CASSTRLQGNHEQYF. CDR3 nucleotides: TGTGCCAGCAGCACCCGCCTACAGGGTAACCACGAGCAGTACTTC.

This chain joins TRBV5-4 and TRBJ2-1, with a tentative D call TRBD1 (6 bases). Trimming took 4 bases from V and 8 from J, leaving 13 bases between them. The CDR3 contains 13 residues. Germline loops: CDR1 SGHNT, CDR2 YYREEE (reference sequence). The CDR3 bases are TGTGCCAGCAGCCCCAGACAGGACCATGAGCAGTTCTTC. This gives the protein CASSPRQDHEQFF.

A single count supports this clone. V usage is TRBV13 and J usage is TRBJ2-3; the D is unclear. Germline V gene data show CDR1 as PRHDT and CDR2 as FYEKMQ (reference sequence). Trimming stripped 2 bases from V and 6 bases from J, with 3 bases between. This CDR3 region has 11 residues. CDR3 DNA sequence: TGTGCCAGCAGCTTACTGGATACGCAGTATTTT. This gives the protein CASSLLDTQYF.

The chain joins TRBV29-1 to TRBJ2-1; D may be TRBD1 (5 bases). V shed 6 bases and J shed 2 bases, with 11 bases lying between them. The CDR3 sequence is 13 residues long. Per the germline V gene, CDR1 is SQVTM and CDR2 is ANQGSEA. The CDR3 DNA reads TGCAGCGTGTACGACAGTACCTACAATGAGCAGTTCTTC. Amino acids: CSVYDSTYNEQFF.

The rearrangement uses TRBV27 and TRBJ2-6; tentative D call: TRBD2 (5 bases). Germline CDR1 reads MNHEY; CDR2 reads SMNVEV (reference sequence). Between the trimmed V and J ends, which lost 7 bases and 1 base, there was a span of 11 bases. The CDR3 extends over 15 amino acids. The CDR3 region is CASTEDWSGANVLTF. In DNA form, the CDR3 reads TGTGCCAGCACCGAGGACTGGTCTGGGGCCAACGTCCTGACTTTC. The whole variable domain, remainder taken from reference TRBV27 and TRBJ2-6, is EAQVTQNPRYLITVTGKKLTVTCSQNMNHEYMSWYRQDPGLGLRQIYYSMNVEVTDKGDVPEGYKVSRKEKRNFPLILESPSPNQTSLYFCASTEDWSGANVLTFGAGSRLTVL.

V is TRBV19 and J is TRBJ1-5; TRBD1 is a possible D gene (5 bases). Looked up from germline, CDR1 is LNHDA and CDR2 is SQIVND (reference sequence). The CDR3 is 14 amino acids. Trimming cost V 10 bases and J 2 bases, with 15 bases left between them. The CDR3 bases are TGTGCCACCCAGCAGGGAACGGGCAATCAGCCCCAGCATTTT. It codes for CATQQGTGNQPQHF.

This clone has just one count. A much larger clone differs by one base, so this may be a read error. The chain uses TRBV6-4 and TRBJ2-1; TRBD2 matches at 11 bases. The CDR3 consists of 15 residues. Unmatched junction bases numbered 1, after V lost 0 bases and J lost 6 bases. Germline lookup yields CDR1 MRHNA and CDR2 SNTAGT. CDR3 DNA: TGTGCCAGCAGTGACTCTAGCGGGGGGGTCAATGAGCAGTTCTTC. This gives the protein CASSDSSGGVNEQFF.

The chain has TRBV5-6 and TRBJ2-3; perhaps TRBD1 as D (6 bases). CDR1 SGHDT and CDR2 YYEEEE come from the germline V gene. Trimming removed 3 bases at V and 4 bases at J, with 9 bases between. The CDR3 loop spans 13 amino acids. In DNA form, the CDR3 reads TGTGCCAGCAGCTCACAGGGCGCAGATACGCAGTATTTT. Translated, it gives CASSSQGADTQYF.

As to this clone: One end of the junction fails to match germline, which may point to a read error. The chain has TRBV7-7 and TRBJ2-1; 9 positions match TRBD1. Germline assignment: CDR1 SSHAT and CDR2 FNYEAQ (reference sequence). This CDR3 contains 14 residues. As DNA, the CDR3 is TGTGCTAGCAGCTTAGGCACAGGGGGCCATGAGCAGTTCTTC. Translation: CASSLGTGGHEQFF.

The table lists this clone with a count of one. This chain's CDR3 is CASSPRTDSSGANVLTF. The CDR3 DNA reads as TGTGCCAGCTCACCCCGAACGGACAGCTCTGGGGCCAACGTCCTGACTTTC. The J gene is TRBJ2-6, the V gene TRBV18; D is perhaps TRBD1 (6 bases). Trimming shortened V by 3 bases and J by 0 bases, and 12 bases separated the two germline ends. Germline V gene data show CDR1 as KGHSH and CDR2 as LQKENI. The CDR3 is 17 amino acids.

This clone has only a few counts. The chain employs TRBV27 and TRBJ1-2; D possibly corresponds to TRBD1 (6 bases). The V end was cut by 6 bases, the J end by 4 bases, with 24 bases between. CDR1 and CDR2 from the germline V gene are MNHEY and SMNVEV (reference sequence). CDR3 length: 17 amino acids. CDR3 sequence reads: CASREEDRLRGGYGYTF. CDR3 sequence (DNA): TGTGCCAGCAGGGAGGAGGACAGACTCCGTGGTGGCTATGGCTACACCTTC.